These 29 T cell receptor beta chains were all obtained from the same sample, sequenced in a study of metastatic and nonmetastatic thyroid tumors. TCRdb re-called the PCR reads via MiXCR. The sample lists more than 40,000 clones; about 16% were seen once. Before thyroid surgery, none of the patients had received any treatment. Sequencing used blood. Receptors originate from a female donor with papillary thyroid cancer or a benign thyroid nodule (not recorded which). Some clones in this sample may be carry-over from other donors' samples.

In the case of this clone: A much larger clone sits a single nucleotide away, making a read error possible. The CDR3 reads CASSAREVISGNTMYF. CDR3 in DNA: TGTGCCAGCAGCGCACGAGAGGTGATCTCTGGAAACACCATGTATTTT. This sequence joins TRBV3-1 and TRBJ1-3; D not certain. Germline CDR1 and CDR2: LGHDT and YNNKEL (reference sequence). This CDR3 contains 16 residues.

This clone is judged medium-sized. The chain uses TRBV6-1 and TRBJ2-7, with 10 bases that match TRBD2. The germline V gene has CDR1 MNHNS and CDR2 SASEGT. The CDR3 consists of 15 residues. Unmatched junction bases numbered 6, after V lost 3 bases and J lost 4 bases. The DNA of the CDR3 is TGTGCCAGCAGTGACGCTTTAGCGGGAGGATACGAGCAGTACTTC. Amino acids: CASSDALAGGYEQYF.

The sample holds many counts of this clone. The CDR3 protein is CASSSAQGWFGYTF. The CDR3 DNA sequence: TGTGCCAGCAGTTCCGCACAGGGGTGGTTCGGCTACACCTTC. The chain has TRBV28 and TRBJ1-2; 7 bases match TRBD1. The CDR3 extends over 14 amino acids. Germline V gene lookup returns CDR1 MDHEN and CDR2 SYDVKM. Unmatched junction bases numbered 10, after V lost 4 bases and J lost 8 bases.

This clone appeared many times. This chain joins TRBV12-3 or TRBV12-4 and TRBJ1-2, with a weak D call TRBD1 (6 bases). The CDR3 runs 14 residues. The V end lost 5 bases, the J end lost 4 bases, and 14 bases lay between the germline ends. As DNA, the CDR3 is TGTGCCAGCAGTACCTCGGGCAGGGGCTATGGCTACACCTTC. Amino acid sequence: CASSTSGRGYGYTF.

This clone was observed at least ten times. The rearrangement uses TRBV7-9 and TRBJ2-5; D is ambiguous. This CDR3 contains 14 residues. Germline values: CDR1 SEHNR, CDR2 FQNEAQ (reference sequence). Trimming removed 6 bases from V and 4 bases from J, with 15 bases in between. The CDR3 sequence: CASRPSESRETQYF. CDR3 sequence (DNA): TGTGCCAGCAGACCCTCTGAAAGCCGAGAGACCCAGTACTTC.

This clone was seen a handful of times. V usage is TRBV12-3 or TRBV12-4 and J usage is TRBJ2-3, with 8 bases fitting TRBD2. V lost 6 bases to trimming and J lost 6 bases; unmatched junction nucleotides: 8. CDR3 length: 14 amino acids. CDR3 amino acids: CASRTLAGMDTQYF. In DNA, the CDR3 is TGTGCCAGCAGAACCCTAGCGGGCATGGATACGCAGTATTTT.

This clone was observed a single time. The J gene is TRBJ2-1, the V gene TRBV11-3; weak D call: TRBD2 (8 bases). The CDR3 covers 15 residues. Per the germline V gene, CDR1 is SGHNT and CDR2 is YENEEA. Trimming stripped 4 bases from V and 8 bases from J, with 18 bases between. Here the CDR3 DNA reads TGTGCCAGCAGCTCGGGACTAGGGGGCCATTATGAGCAGTTCTTC. Translated: CASSSGLGGHYEQFF.

This clone was picked up many times. This chain joins TRBV20-1 and TRBJ2-1, with TRBD2 identical over 8 bases. J lost 4 bases, V lost 5 bases, and 7 bases had no gene match. The CDR3 covers 14 residues. The V gene's germline CDR1 is DFQATT and CDR2 SNEGSKA (reference sequence). The CDR3 region is CSAPISGNYNEQFF. CDR3 coding DNA: TGCAGTGCTCCAATTAGCGGGAATTACAATGAGCAGTTCTTC.

The V and J genes are TRBV6-2 or TRBV6-3 and TRBJ2-3; 7 bases are shared with TRBD2. The CDR3 consists of 16 residues. With V trimmed by 0 bases and J by 2 bases, 5 bases remained unmatched. The germline V gene has CDR1 MNHEY and CDR2 SVGEGT. The CDR3 reads CASSYSSAGVTDTQYF. DNA for the CDR3: TGTGCCAGCAGTTACTCGTCCGCGGGGGTCACAGATACGCAGTATTTT.

This clone was picked up many times. The chain joins TRBV19 to TRBJ1-4, with 7 bases lining up with TRBD1. Germline V lookup: CDR1 LNHDA, CDR2 SQIVND (reference sequence). J was trimmed by 10 bases and V by 6 bases; bases with no gene match: 14. This CDR3 has 15 residues. The CDR3 DNA reads TGTGCCAGTAGGGAACACACAGGGGCGAGGGGAAAACTGTTTTTT. This gives the protein CASREHTGARGKLFF. Full variable domain (rest looked up from reference TRBV19 and TRBJ1-4): DGGITQSPKYLFRKEGQNVTLSCEQNLNHDAMYWYRQDPGQGLRLIYYSQIVNDFQKGDIAEGYSVSREKKESFPLTVTSAQKNPTAFYLCASREHTGARGKLFFGSGTQLSVL.

Worth noting for this clone: At one end the junction does not follow the germline gene, possibly because of a read error. The chain recombines TRBV7-3 with TRBJ2-1; 7 positions match TRBD2. Germline values: CDR1 SGHTA, CDR2 FQGTGA. This CDR3 is 12 amino acids long. For the CDR3, the DNA is TGTGCCATCAGCTTAAGCGGGGACGAGCAGTTCTTC. Its translation: CAISLSGDEQFF.

This chain uses TRBV28 with TRBJ2-1, with 11 bases identical to TRBD2. Per the germline V gene, CDR1 is MDHEN and CDR2 is SYDVKM. With V trimmed by 2 bases and J by 2 bases, 8 bases remained unmatched. The CDR3 spans 18 residues. CDR3 DNA: TGTGCCAGCAGTTTAGAATGGCTAGCGGGAGGACCCTACAATGAGCAGTTCTTC. Translation gives CASSLEWLAGGPYNEQFF.

This clone has at least ten counts. V usage is TRBV20-1 and J usage is TRBJ2-3, with TRBD2 matching over 9 bases. The CDR3 is made up of 16 amino acids. Trimming at V came to 2 bases and at J to 2 bases, leaving 8 bases not matched to a gene. Germline V CDR1 and CDR2: DFQATT, SNEGSKA (reference sequence). The CDR3, as DNA: TGCAGTGCTAGACCCGATAGCGGGAGATTCACAGATACGCAGTATTTT. Amino acids: CSARPDSGRFTDTQYF.

A few counts support this clone. The V gene is TRBV7-2, the J gene TRBJ2-2, with no clear D. V lost 0 bases to trimming and J lost 1 base, with 3 bases between them. The CDR3 loop spans 14 amino acids. CDR1 SGHTA and CDR2 FQGNSA come from the germline V gene. The CDR3 here is CASSLAVNTGELFF. The CDR3 DNA sequence: TGTGCCAGCAGCTTAGCGGTGAACACCGGGGAGCTGTTTTTT.

This clone was seen at least ten times. V is TRBV24-1 and J is TRBJ2-1, with 13 positions matching TRBD2. The CDR3 totals 17 residues. Germline V gene sequence: CDR1 KGHDR, CDR2 SFDVKD. V was clipped by 0 bases and J by 8 bases; unmatched bases: 6. The CDR3 sequence is CATSDLGPGTSGDEQFF. DNA of the CDR3: TGTGCCACCAGTGATTTGGGGCCCGGGACTAGCGGGGATGAGCAGTTCTTC.

This clone was recorded many times. The chain uses TRBV4-1 and TRBJ2-1, with 11 bases fitting TRBD2. CDR1 is MGHRA, CDR2 YSYEKL, per germline. The CDR3 has 17 residues. Germline trimming cut 5 bases from V and 6 bases from J; bases unmatched to any gene: 12. CDR3: CASSAASGTSGPNEQFF. The CDR3 DNA follows: TGCGCCAGCAGCGCCGCTTCCGGGACTAGCGGTCCCAATGAGCAGTTCTTC.

This clone was recorded at least ten times. The chain combines TRBV20-1 with TRBJ2-7; TRBD1 aligns across 8 bases. V gave up 3 bases and J gave up 5 bases; unmatched junction bases: 9. Germline V lookup: CDR1 DFQATT, CDR2 SNEGSKA (reference sequence). The CDR3 has 14 residues. The CDR3 protein is CSASMSGGSNEQYF. The CDR3 DNA follows: TGCAGTGCTAGCATGTCAGGGGGCTCAAACGAGCAGTACTTC.

The V call is TRBV20-1, the J call TRBJ1-2; 11 bases map to TRBD1. Looked up from germline, CDR1 is DFQATT and CDR2 is SNEGSKA (reference sequence). This CDR3 has 15 amino acids. The trim removed 1 base at V and 4 bases at J, leaving 5 bases unmatched. The CDR3 DNA is TGCAGTGCTAGAGTCGGACAGGGGGCAATCTATGGCTACACCTTC. Translating it yields CSARVGQGAIYGYTF.

Ten or more counts support this clone. The J gene is TRBJ2-5, the V gene TRBV24-1; 9 positions match TRBD1. After removal of 3 bases from V and 5 bases from J, the junction contained 12 bases not matched to a gene. The CDR3 consists of 17 residues. The germline V gene encodes CDR1 KGHDR and CDR2 SFDVKD. The CDR3 bases are TGTGCCACCAGTGATCCCAGCCGGGACAGGGCGGGGGAGACCCAGTACTTC. Translating it yields CATSDPSRDRAGETQYF.

V gene TRBV7-2 combines with J gene TRBJ2-7, with a tentative D call TRBD2 (6 bases). From germline, CDR1 is SGHTA and CDR2 FQGNSA. The CDR3 sequence is 13 residues long. V dropped 4 bases and J dropped 6 bases, with 13 bases sitting between them. The CDR3 DNA follows: TGTGCCAGCAGCTCAGTCGGGGGTGGCGAGCAGTACTTC. Its translation: CASSSVGGGEQYF.

This clone appeared many times. The gene calls are TRBV27 and TRBJ2-1; TRBD2 aligns across 13 bases. The germline V gene encodes CDR1 MNHEY and CDR2 SMNVEV (reference sequence). Trimming at V came to 4 bases and at J to 4 bases, leaving 13 bases not matched to a gene. The CDR3 is 19 amino acids. CDR3 in amino acids: CASSSDGLAGVGRYNEQFF. The CDR3 DNA sequence: TGTGCCAGCAGTTCCGATGGACTAGCGGGAGTGGGAAGATACAATGAGCAGTTCTTC.

This clone was observed many times. The chain couples TRBV6-1 to TRBJ2-3, with a possible D match to TRBD2 (7 bases). CDR1 is MNHNS, CDR2 SASEGT, per germline. Trimming removed 4 bases at V and 4 bases at J, with 21 bases between. The CDR3 consists of 17 residues. Here the CDR3 DNA reads TGTGCCAGCAGTGGGGGGAGGGGGGGCGCGAAGTCAGATACGCAGTATTTT. Translated, it gives CASSGGRGGAKSDTQYF.

At least ten counts were recorded for this clone. The rearrangement links TRBV20-1 to TRBJ2-1, with 10 nucleotides matching TRBD2. The CDR3 runs to 13 residues. Unmatched junction bases numbered 7, after V lost 2 bases and J lost 12 bases. Per germline, CDR1 DFQATT and CDR2 SNEGSKA (reference sequence). The CDR3 DNA follows: TGCAGTGCTAGAACTAGCGGGGCCCCCTGGCAGTTCTTC. As protein: CSARTSGAPWQFF.

In its sample, this clone ranks as medium-sized. The chain recombines TRBV27 with TRBJ1-5; 7 bases are a match to TRBD1. This CDR3 region has 15 residues. The J segment lost 5 bases and the V segment lost 4 bases, leaving 8 bases of the junction unmatched. Per germline, CDR1 MNHEY and CDR2 SMNVEV (reference sequence). CDR3 sequence reads: CASSSSTGEDQPQHF. The CDR3 nucleotides are TGTGCCAGCAGTTCATCAACAGGGGAGGATCAGCCCCAGCATTTT.

In this sample, this clone turned up many times. The J gene is TRBJ2-7, the V gene TRBV12-3 or TRBV12-4, with a possible D match to TRBD2 (5 bases). This CDR3 is 18 amino acids long. V dropped 3 bases and J dropped 0 bases, with 21 bases sitting between them. In nucleotides, the CDR3 is TGTGCCAGCAGTTTGTCTAGCCTCAATCCCGCAAGCTCCTACGAGCAGTACTTC. Translation: CASSLSSLNPASSYEQYF.

This clone was detected many times. This CDR3 is CASTPGRPGNTIYF. Written as DNA, the CDR3 is TGCGCCAGCACCCCAGGGAGACCTGGAAACACCATATATTTT. The gene calls are TRBV5-1 and TRBJ1-3; possible D gene TRBD1, 5 bases. V was shortened by 6 bases and J by 2 bases, with 12 bases between the two germline ends. Germline CDR1 reads SGHRS; CDR2 reads YFSETQ. The CDR3 runs to 14 residues. The variable domain in full, with the rest retrieved from reference TRBV5-1 and TRBJ1-3, is KAGVTQTPRYLIKTRGQQVTLSCSPISGHRSVSWYQQTPGQGLQFLFEYFSETQRNKGNFPGRFSGRQFSNSRSEMNVSTLELGDSALYLCASTPGRPGNTIYFGEGSWLTVV.

There are a few counts of this clone. This sequence joins TRBV24-1 and TRBJ2-2; maybe TRBD2 (6 bases). Trimming took off 2 bases at V and 5 bases at J, with 14 bases between the two ends. Per germline, CDR1 KGHDR and CDR2 SFDVKD. CDR3 length equals 16 residues. For the CDR3, the DNA is TGTGCCACCAGTGATTCAGTGGGGGGAAGGACCGGGGAGCTGTTTTTT. This translates into CATSDSVGGRTGELFF.

This clone was detected ten times or more. This may be a read error: a much more frequent sequence differs by one nucleotide. At the DNA level, this CDR3 is encoded by other sequences in the same sample as well. The chain joins TRBV12-3 or TRBV12-4 to TRBJ2-3; D not certain. Trimming removed 6 bases at V and 6 bases at J, with 13 bases between. CDR3 size: 13 residues. The CDR3 spells CASRPDVRDTQYF. Here the CDR3 DNA reads TGTGCCAGCAGGCCAGACGTGAGGGATACGCAGTATTTT.

Relative to its sample, this clone is medium-sized. The chain carries TRBV6-1 and TRBJ1-2; unclear D gene. Germline V CDR1 and CDR2: MNHNS, SASEGT. This CDR3 has 16 residues. Between the trimmed V and J ends, which lost 2 bases and 2 bases, there was a span of 15 bases. The CDR3 coding sequence is TGTGCCAGCAGTGAAAATCTTCTGGGAGAGAACTATGGCTACACCTTC. Translated, it gives CASSENLLGENYGYTF.